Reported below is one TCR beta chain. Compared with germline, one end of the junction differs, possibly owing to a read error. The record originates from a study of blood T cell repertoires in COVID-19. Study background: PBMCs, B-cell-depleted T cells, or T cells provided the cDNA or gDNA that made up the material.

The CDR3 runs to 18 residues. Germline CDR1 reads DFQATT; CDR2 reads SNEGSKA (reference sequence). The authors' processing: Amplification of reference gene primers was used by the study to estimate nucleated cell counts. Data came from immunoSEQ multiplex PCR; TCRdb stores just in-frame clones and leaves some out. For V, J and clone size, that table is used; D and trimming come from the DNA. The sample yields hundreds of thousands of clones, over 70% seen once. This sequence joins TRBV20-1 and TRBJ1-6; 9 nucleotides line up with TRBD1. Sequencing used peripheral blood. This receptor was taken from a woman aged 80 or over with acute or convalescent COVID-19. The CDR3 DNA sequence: TGCAGTGCTAGTCCAATCCCGGGACAGGGCTCCTATAATTTACCCCTCCACTTT. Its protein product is CSASPIPGQGSYNLPLHF.